These T cell receptor beta chains were read from a single sample in a study of shared clonotypes between healthy human individuals. Data came from immunoSEQ multiplex PCR; TCRdb stores just in-frame clones and leaves some out. This sample carries about 1,900,000 clones, over 85% of them seen once, and the ten largest clones take around 1%. Sequencing was carried out using naive CD8+ T cells sorted from blood. All receptors come from a man younger than 35 in good health. Each CDR3 is given with its conserved first and last residue. Size is omitted from some rows. Given values are once, few, many or a class for expanded clones.

V gene,J gene,clone size,CDR3 protein
TRBV27,TRBJ1-1,NA,CASRHREGPLNTEAFF
TRBV6-5,TRBJ2-1,NA,CASSYSGSGNEQFF
TRBV29-1,TRBJ1-2,NA,CSVETGAGYTF
TRBV13,TRBJ2-7,NA,CASSLEGFGSYEQYF
TRBV25-1,TRBJ2-1,NA,CASSETGGTSGGGEQFF
TRBV30,TRBJ2-7,once,CAWRPGLAGEDSSYEQYF
TRBV30,TRBJ1-1,NA,CAWSVLRMNTEAFF
TRBV7-6,TRBJ2-3,NA,CASSSQGETDTQYF
TRBV23-1,TRBJ1-4,NA,CASSHRQAPNEKLFF
TRBV6-5,TRBJ1-1,NA,CASKLTGYTEAFF
TRBV5-6,TRBJ2-7,NA,CASSLGQLFTEQYF
TRBV4-1,TRBJ1-1,NA,CASSQVPGQGANGEAFF
TRBV29-1,TRBJ2-5,NA,CSVKTGLQETQYF
TRBV19,TRBJ1-1,NA,CASSMGLDTEAFF
TRBV11-2,TRBJ1-2,NA,CASSPARQPNGYTF
TRBV9,TRBJ1-5,NA,CASSVSGDNQPQHF
TRBV13,TRBJ1-2,NA,CASSLGKGNYGYTF
TRBV11-2,TRBJ2-5,once,CASSPPTGQETQYF
TRBV4-1,TRBJ2-1,NA,CASSPFDESLGEQFF
TRBV19,TRBJ2-7,once,CASSIEPNGPFYEQYF
TRBV7-2,TRBJ2-3,NA,CASSHFKDTQYF
TRBV4-1,TRBJ2-7,NA,CASSGPGSPYEQYF
TRBV6-5,TRBJ1-3,NA,CASSPSWVSGNTIYF
TRBV18,TRBJ2-5,NA,CASSPHTEETQYF
TRBV27,TRBJ2-7,NA,CASSPWTSGSYEQYF
TRBV28,TRBJ2-1,NA,CASSPPPRQGRGNEQFF
TRBV7-9,TRBJ2-1,NA,CASSLEATSGVYNEQFF
TRBV10-3,TRBJ1-3,NA,CAISVPGSSGNTIYF
TRBV7-2,TRBJ2-2,once,CASSLGYIAGEITGELFF
TRBV9,TRBJ1-1,NA,CASSVLGVNTEAFF
TRBV5-4,TRBJ1-6,NA,CASSFHEGGSSYNSPLHF
TRBV4-1,TRBJ1-3,once,CASSQGGSSGNTIYF
TRBV5-1,TRBJ1-6,NA,CASSYGRRSSYNSPLHF